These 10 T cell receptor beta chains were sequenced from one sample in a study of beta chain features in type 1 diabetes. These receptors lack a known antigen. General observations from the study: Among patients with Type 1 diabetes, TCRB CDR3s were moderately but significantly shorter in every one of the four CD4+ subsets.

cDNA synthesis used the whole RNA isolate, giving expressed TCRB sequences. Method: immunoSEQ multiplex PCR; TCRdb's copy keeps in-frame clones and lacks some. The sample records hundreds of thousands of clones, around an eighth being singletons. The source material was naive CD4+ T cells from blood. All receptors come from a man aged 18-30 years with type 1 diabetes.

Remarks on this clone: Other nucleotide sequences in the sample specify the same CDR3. The CDR3 here is CASSPGLAGAYEQYF. The CDR3 DNA reads TGCGCCAGCAGTCCCGGACTAGCGGGAGCCTACGAGCAGTACTTC. This sequence joins TRBV5-1 and TRBJ2-7; 13 bases fit TRBD2. Germline V gene sequence: CDR1 SGHRS, CDR2 YFSETQ. With V trimmed by 5 bases and J by 2 bases, 4 bases remained unmatched. This CDR3 is 15 amino acids long.

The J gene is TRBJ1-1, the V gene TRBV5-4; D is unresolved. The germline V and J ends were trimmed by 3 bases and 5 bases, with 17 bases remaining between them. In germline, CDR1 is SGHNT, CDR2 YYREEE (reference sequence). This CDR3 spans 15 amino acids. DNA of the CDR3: TGTGCCAGCAGCTCCAGGTGGGCGAGTCGAACTGAAGCTTTCTTT. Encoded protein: CASSSRWASRTEAFF. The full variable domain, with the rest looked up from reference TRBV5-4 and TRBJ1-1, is ETGVTQSPTHLIKTRGQQVTLRCSSQSGHNTVSWYQQALGQGPQFIFQYYREEENGRGNFPPRFSGLQFPNYSSELNVNALELDDSALYLCASSSRWASRTEAFFGQGTRLTVV.

The CDR3 coding sequence is TGTGCCAGCAGTCGGCTGGGGTCACCCCTCCACTTT. This gives the protein CASSRLGSPLHF. The chain couples TRBV28 to TRBJ1-6; D remains ambiguous. V lost 5 bases and J lost 10, with 9 bases in between. The CDR3 is 12 residues long. CDR1 MDHEN and CDR2 SYDVKM come from the germline V gene. Together with reference TRBV28 and TRBJ1-6, the CDR3 gives the full variable domain: DVKVTQSSRYLVKRTGEKVFLECVQDMDHENMFWYRQDPGLGLRLIYFSYDVKMKEKGDIPEGYSVSREKKERFSLILESASTNQTSMYLCASSRLGSPLHFGNGTRLTVT.

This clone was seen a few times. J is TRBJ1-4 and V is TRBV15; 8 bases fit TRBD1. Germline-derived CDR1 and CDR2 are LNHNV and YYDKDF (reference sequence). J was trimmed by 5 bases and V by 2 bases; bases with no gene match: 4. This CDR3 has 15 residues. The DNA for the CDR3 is TGTGCCACCAGCAGAACAGGGGGTGGGAATGAAAAACTGTTTTTT. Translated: CATSRTGGGNEKLFF.

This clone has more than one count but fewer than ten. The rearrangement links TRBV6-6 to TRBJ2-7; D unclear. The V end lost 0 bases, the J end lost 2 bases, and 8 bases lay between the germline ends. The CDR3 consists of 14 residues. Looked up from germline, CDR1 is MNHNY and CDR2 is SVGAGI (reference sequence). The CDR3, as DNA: TGTGCCAGCAGTTACTCGAAGGGTACCTACGAGCAGTACTTC. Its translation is CASSYSKGTYEQYF.

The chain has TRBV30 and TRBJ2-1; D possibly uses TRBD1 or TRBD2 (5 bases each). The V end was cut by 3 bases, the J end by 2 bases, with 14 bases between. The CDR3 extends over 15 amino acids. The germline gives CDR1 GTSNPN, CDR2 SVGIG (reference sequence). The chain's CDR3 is CAWRRSGTPYNEQFF. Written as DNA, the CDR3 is TGTGCCTGGAGAAGAAGTGGGACCCCCTACAATGAGCAGTTCTTC.

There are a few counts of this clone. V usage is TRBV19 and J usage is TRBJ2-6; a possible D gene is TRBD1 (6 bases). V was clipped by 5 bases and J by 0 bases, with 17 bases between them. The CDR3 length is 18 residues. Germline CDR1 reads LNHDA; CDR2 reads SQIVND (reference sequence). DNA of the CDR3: TGTGCCAGTAGTGTGGACAGCCAGATCTTCTCTGGGGCCAACGTCCTGACTTTC. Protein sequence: CASSVDSQIFSGANVLTF.

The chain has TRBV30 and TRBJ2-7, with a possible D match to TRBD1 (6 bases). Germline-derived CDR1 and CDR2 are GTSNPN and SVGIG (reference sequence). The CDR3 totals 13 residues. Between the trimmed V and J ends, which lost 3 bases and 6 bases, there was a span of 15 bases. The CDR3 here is CAWSRGGSGEQYF. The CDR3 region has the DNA TGTGCCTGGAGCAGGGGCGGATCAGGCGAGCAGTACTTC.

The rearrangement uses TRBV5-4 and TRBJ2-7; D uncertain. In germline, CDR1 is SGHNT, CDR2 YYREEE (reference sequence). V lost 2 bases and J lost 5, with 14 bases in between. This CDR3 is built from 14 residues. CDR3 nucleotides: TGTGCCAGCAGCTTTCTCCCCCTCGGCGACGAGCAGTACTTC. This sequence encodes CASSFLPLGDEQYF.

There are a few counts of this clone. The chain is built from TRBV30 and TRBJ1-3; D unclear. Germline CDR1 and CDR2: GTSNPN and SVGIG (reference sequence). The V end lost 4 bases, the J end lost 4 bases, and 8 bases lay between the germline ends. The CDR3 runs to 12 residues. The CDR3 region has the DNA TGTGCCTGGAAAGGACCCGGAAACACCATATATTTT. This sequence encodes CAWKGPGNTIYF.